One T cell receptor beta chain is described in this entry. Its antigen is not known. The source of the sample is a study of T cells after yellow fever vaccination. Whole-study findings and limits: Shared CD4/CD8 clonotypes were a small share, likely from convergent recombination.

Germline CDR1 and CDR2: MNHEY and SVGAGI. Trimming pared 9 bases from V and 8 bases from J, leaving 11 bases between. CDR3 size: 12 residues. A universal primer site and UMIs were added as TCR cDNA was made by 5'RACE template switching. TCRdb reanalysed the 5' RACE reads using MiXCR and keeps one entry per CDR3 protein. This table has a few hundred thousand distinct CDR3 sequences, roughly 3.5% appearing once. The V and J genes are TRBV6-5 and TRBJ1-6; D not resolved. The sequences come from PBMCs, collected on the day of the yellow fever booster vaccination. This clonotype was obtained from a man in his late teens or twenties who received the YFV17D yellow fever vaccine. The CDR3 loop reads CASANDYSPLHF. The CDR3 DNA is TGTGCCAGTGCCAATGACTATTCACCCCTCCACTTT.